Shown below are 22 T cell receptor beta chains from a single sample sequenced in a study of T cells in women clearing cervical HPV infection. Profiling relied on immunoSEQ multiplex PCR, and the TCRdb table lists in-frame clones only, not all of them. The sample data list about 20,000 clones. Sequencing was performed on blood buffy coat. Source of these receptors: a woman between 18 and 70 years old with a cervical HPV16 infection that either progressed to CIN3+ or cleared (not recorded which).

In the case of this clone: The read is 3 residues too short to cover the CDR3 end, so that end is filled in from the germline J gene. The chain recombines TRBV7-6 with TRBJ2-4, with 7 bases that match TRBD2. CDR1 is SGHVS, CDR2 FNYEAQ, per germline. V was pared by 5 bases and J by 1 base, with 5 bases of the junction left unmatched. The CDR3 extends over 15 amino acids. The CDR3 region is CASSPLGGAKNIQYF. The CDR3 bases that were read are TGTGCCAGCAGCCCCCTCGGGGGGGCCAAAAACATT.

Points on this clone: The CDR3 extends 3 residues past the end of the read, so its final part is completed from the germline J gene. The chain has TRBV6-2 or TRBV6-3 and TRBJ1-4; the D gene is possibly TRBD1 (5 bases). The CDR3 runs to 13 residues. CDR1 and CDR2 (germline): MNHEY, SVGEGT. CDR3 amino acids: CATDFGGANVLFF. CDR3 DNA (partial): TGTGCCACCGATTTCGGTGGGGCCAACGTA.

On this clone: Sequencing ends 3 residues short of the CDR3 end; the germline J gene provides the rest. This chain uses TRBV28 with TRBJ2-3, with 10 bases matching TRBD1. CDR1 and CDR2 (germline): MDHEN, SYDVKM. The CDR3 consists of 15 residues. Trimming took 4 bases from V and 5 from J; bases not matched to a gene: 6. The CDR3 protein is CASSSSGTGEDTQYF. Partial CDR3 DNA: TGTGCCAGCAGTTCCTCCGGGACAGGGGAAGATACG.

Remarks on this clone: The observed sequence ends 3 residues before the CDR3 terminus, with the missing tail filled in from the germline J gene. The chain employs TRBV6-2 or TRBV6-3 and TRBJ1-5; tentatively, D is TRBD1 (6 bases). The CDR3 has 16 residues. The germline gives CDR1 MNHEY, CDR2 SVGEGT. The germline V and J ends were trimmed by 6 bases and 3 bases, with 18 bases remaining between them. The CDR3: CASSSNLRQVNQPQHF. The CDR3 bases that were read are TGTGCCAGCAGCTCCAACCTCAGACAGGTCAATCAGCCC.

Worth noting for this clone: Read data end 3 residues before the CDR3 end; the end is taken from the germline J gene. This sequence joins TRBV28 and TRBJ2-5; a weak D match, TRBD1 (5 bases). V was pared by 5 bases and J by 4 bases, with 11 bases between. Germline CDR1 reads MDHEN; CDR2 reads SYDVKM. The CDR3 has 13 amino acids. The CDR3 reads CASSLTGLETQYF. CDR3 DNA, as far as it was read: TGTGCCAGCAGTCTTACAGGTCTAGAGACC.

About this clone: The junction departs from the called germline gene at one end, perhaps through a read error. The sequence runs out 3 residues before the end of the CDR3; the remainder is reconstructed from the germline J gene. Other DNA sequences in the sample encode the same CDR3. V and J are TRBV18 and TRBJ1-3; 8 bases map to TRBD1. This CDR3 is built from 13 residues. The germline V gene encodes CDR1 KGHSH and CDR2 LQKENI. Incomplete CDR3 DNA: TGTGCCAGCTCACCGGGGACAGGAAACACG. Its protein is CASSPGTGNT. The full-length CDR3 reads as CASSPGTGNTIYF.

Comments on this clone: The CDR3 end lies 3 residues beyond the end of the read and is filled in from the germline J gene. The chain joins TRBV7-2 to TRBJ1-2; D gene unclear. Per germline, CDR1 SGHTA and CDR2 FQGNSA. This CDR3 comprises 11 residues. The CDR3 bases that were read are TGTGCCAGCAGCCGGTACTACGAC. Its protein is CASSRYYD. The entire CDR3 reads CASSRYYDYTF.

On this clone itself: Read coverage stops 3 residues before the CDR3 terminus; the germline J gene supplies the remainder. V gene TRBV20-1 combines with J gene TRBJ2-3; 7 positions match TRBD2. Germline trimming cut 6 bases from V and 6 bases from J; bases unmatched to any gene: 21. Germline values: CDR1 DFQATT, CDR2 SNEGSKA (reference sequence). The CDR3 is made up of 17 amino acids. The CDR3 bases that were read are TGCAGTGCATCTGCGAGCATTGCGGGAGATCACAAGGATACG. Its protein product is CSASASIAGDHKDT. The CDR3 reads in full as CSASASIAGDHKDTQYF.

On this clone: The sequenced fragment ends 3 residues before the CDR3 boundary, so the rest is inferred from the germline J gene. The chain uses TRBV28 and TRBJ2-7; 10 bases map to TRBD2. J lost 1 base, V lost 3 bases, and 3 bases had no gene match. This CDR3 has 15 residues. Looked up from germline, CDR1 is MDHEN and CDR2 is SYDVKM. The CDR3 spells CASSFTSGTSYEQYF. The part of the CDR3 DNA that was read is TGTGCCAGCAGTTTCACTAGCGGGACTTCCTACGAG.

With regard to this clone: Read sequence stops 3 residues before the CDR3 end, and the germline J gene provides the missing end. The chain recombines TRBV20-1 with TRBJ2-1; no clear D gene. The length of the CDR3 is 15 residues. Germline V lookup: CDR1 DFQATT, CDR2 SNEGSKA (reference sequence). Trimming left V 6 bases short and J 3 bases short, with 18 bases between. The CDR3 spells CSARFGTSFYNEQFF. The CDR3 DNA, read in part, is TGCAGTGCCAGGTTCGGAACTTCATTCTACAATGAG.

CDR3 region: CASSLGILEKETAFF. CDR3 bases read: TGTGCCAGCAGCTTAGGCATTCTAGAGAAAGAGACA. V gene TRBV7-9 combines with J gene TRBJ1-1, with no clear D. The CDR3 end is not reached by the read, which stops 3 residues before it; the germline J gene fills it in. Germline CDR1 and CDR2: SEHNR and FQNEAQ (reference sequence). The CDR3 runs to 15 residues. The complete variable domain, with remaining parts taken from reference TRBV7-9 and TRBJ1-1, reads DTGVSQNPRHKITKRGQNVTFRCDPISEHNRLYWYRQTLGQGPEFLTYFQNEAQLEKSRLLSDRFSAERPKGSFSTLEIQRTEQGDSAMYLCASSLGILEKETAFFGQGTRLTVV.

With respect to this clone: The read finishes 3 residues shy of the CDR3 end, and the germline J gene is used to complete it. This chain uses TRBV19 with TRBJ2-5; TRBD2 matches at 12 bases. Germline V gene data show CDR1 as LNHDA and CDR2 as SQIVND (reference sequence). The CDR3 contains 15 residues. The V segment lost 6 bases and the J segment 5 bases; nucleotides outside the gene matches: 7. The part of the CDR3 DNA that was read is TGTGCCAGTAGCCTAGCGGGAGGGCCGCGCGAGACC. Residues: CASSLAGGPRET. The whole CDR3 is CASSLAGGPRETQYF.

In the case of this clone: The read ends 3 residues before the CDR3 terminus; that terminus is restored from the germline J gene. The chain combines TRBV2 with TRBJ2-1, with D possibly being TRBD2 (6 bases). The CDR3 runs to 15 residues. V was shortened by 5 bases and J by 5 bases, with 16 bases between the two germline ends. Germline V CDR1 and CDR2: SNHLY, FYNNEI. The part of the CDR3 DNA that was read is TGTGCCAGCAGTCGGGACTCCCATGTCCACAATGAG. This codes for CASSRDSHVHNE. The entire CDR3 protein reads CASSRDSHVHNEQFF.

In regard to this clone: Coverage ceases 3 residues before the CDR3 finishes, and the germline J gene fills in the end. Other DNA sequences in this specimen translate into the identical CDR3. The rearrangement links TRBV11-2 to TRBJ1-2; D is perhaps TRBD1 (6 bases). Trimming pared 5 bases from V and 2 bases from J, leaving 12 bases between. The length of the CDR3 is 14 residues. The germline V gene has CDR1 SGHAT and CDR2 FQNNGV. The CDR3 bases that were read are TGTGCCAGCAGCGCTCGGACAGAGAACTATGGC. Translating gives CASSARTENYG. The full-length CDR3 reads as CASSARTENYGYTF. Using reference TRBV11-2 and TRBJ1-2 for the parts outside the CDR3, the full variable domain is EAGVAQSPRYKIIEKRQSVAFWCNPISGHATLYWYQQILGQGPKLLIQFQNNGVVDDSQLPKDRFSAERLKGVDSTLKIQPAKLEDSAVYLCASSARTENYGYTFGSGTRLTVV.

Worth noting for this clone: The read ends 3 residues early relative to the CDR3; the germline J gene fills the gap. The chain has TRBV7-6 and TRBJ1-1; 7 bases align to TRBD1. The V gene's germline CDR1 is SGHVS and CDR2 FNYEAQ. This CDR3 is built from 15 residues. The DNA read from the CDR3 is TGTGCCAGCAGCTTGAACGGAGGGGGCCTCGATACG. Translating gives CASSLNGGGLDT. The CDR3 in its entirety is CASSLNGGGLDTAFF. The full variable domain, rest sourced from reference TRBV7-6 and TRBJ1-1, is GAGVSQSPRYKVTKRGQDVALRCDPISGHVSLYWYRQALGQGPEFLTYFNYEAQQDKSGLPNDRFSAERPEGSISTLTIQRTEQRDSAMYRCASSLNGGGLDTAFFGQGTRLTVV.

As regards this clone: The CDR3 is cut off 3 residues early in the read; its end comes from the germline J gene. The chain is built from TRBV5-4 and TRBJ2-3, with TRBD2 matching over 8 bases. Per germline, CDR1 SGHNT and CDR2 YYREEE (reference sequence). V gave up 4 bases and J gave up 4 bases; unmatched junction bases: 5. The CDR3 is 14 residues long. This CDR3 is CASSDGGAADTQYF. Partial CDR3 DNA: TGTGCCAGCAGCGACGGGGGGGCGGCAGATACG.

Details on this clone: Read data end 3 residues before the CDR3 end; the end is taken from the germline J gene. V gene TRBV2 combines with J gene TRBJ2-3; tentatively, D is TRBD2 (5 bases). The CDR3 loop spans 14 amino acids. Looked up from germline, CDR1 is SNHLY and CDR2 is FYNNEI. CDR3 bases read: TGTGCCAGCACCGGGGTCTCTGGGATTAGGGCG. As protein: CASTGVSGIRA. The CDR3 as a whole reads CASTGVSGIRAQYF.

Remarks on this clone: The read falls 3 residues short of the CDR3 end, and the missing part is taken from the germline J gene. This chain joins TRBV5-4 and TRBJ2-2, with 9 positions matching TRBD1. Germline V gene sequence: CDR1 SGHNT, CDR2 YYREEE (reference sequence). The CDR3 contains 16 residues. CDR3 loop: CASSSDFTGGTEKLFF. Incomplete CDR3 DNA: TGTGCCAGCAGCTCGGACTTTACAGGGGGCACGGAAAAG.

Concerning this clone itself: The DNA ends 3 residues before the CDR3 does, and the rest of the CDR3 is filled in from the germline J gene. The rearrangement joins TRBV2 to TRBJ2-3, with 11 bases that match TRBD2. This CDR3 has 15 residues. Per germline, CDR1 SNHLY and CDR2 FYNNEI. V lost 6 bases and J lost 3; bases outside the gene matches: 5. The CDR3 sequence is CASRPTSGNTDTQYF. Incomplete CDR3 DNA: TGTGCCAGCAGGCCGACTAGCGGGAATACAGATACG.

CDR3 bases read: TGTGCCAGCAGCTTTGTTCTCGACAATGAC. This codes for CASSFVLDND. The entire CDR3 protein is CASSFVLDNDYTF. The chain couples TRBV7-9 to TRBJ1-2, with no clear D. With the read ending 3 residues before the CDR3 end, the germline J gene is used to fill in that end. The CDR3 runs to 13 residues. Germline V lookup: CDR1 SEHNR, CDR2 FQNEAQ (reference sequence). Together with reference TRBV7-9 and TRBJ1-2, the CDR3 gives the full variable domain: DTGVSQNPRHKITKRGQNVTFRCDPISEHNRLYWYRQTLGQGPEFLTYFQNEAQLEKSRLLSDRFSAERPKGSFSTLEIQRTEQGDSAMYLCASSFVLDNDYTFGSGTRLTVV.

According to its frequency, this clone is medium-sized. The junction differs from germline at one of its ends, possibly a read error. Coverage ceases 3 residues before the CDR3 finishes, and the germline J gene fills in the end. J is TRBJ2-4 and V is TRBV4-2; perhaps TRBD2 as D (5 bases). CDR3 length: 18 amino acids. Germline V CDR1 and CDR2: LGHNA, YNFKEQ. CDR3 DNA, as far as it was read: TGCGCCAGCAGCCAAGATCCTACGGGGATTCCGCGCAACTATGGT. Translating it yields CASSQDPTGIPRNYG. The whole CDR3 protein is CASSQDPTGIPRNYGQYF.

In the case of this clone: Read sequence stops 3 residues before the CDR3 end, and the germline J gene provides the missing end. The genes are TRBV14 and TRBJ2-3, with 16 bases identical to TRBD2. This CDR3 region has 16 residues. Per the germline V gene, CDR1 is SGHDN and CDR2 is FVKESK. CDR3 bases read: TGTGCCAGCAGCTACCCAGGGACTAGCGGGGGGGAGACG. This translates into CASSYPGTSGGET. The complete CDR3 sequence is CASSYPGTSGGETQYF.